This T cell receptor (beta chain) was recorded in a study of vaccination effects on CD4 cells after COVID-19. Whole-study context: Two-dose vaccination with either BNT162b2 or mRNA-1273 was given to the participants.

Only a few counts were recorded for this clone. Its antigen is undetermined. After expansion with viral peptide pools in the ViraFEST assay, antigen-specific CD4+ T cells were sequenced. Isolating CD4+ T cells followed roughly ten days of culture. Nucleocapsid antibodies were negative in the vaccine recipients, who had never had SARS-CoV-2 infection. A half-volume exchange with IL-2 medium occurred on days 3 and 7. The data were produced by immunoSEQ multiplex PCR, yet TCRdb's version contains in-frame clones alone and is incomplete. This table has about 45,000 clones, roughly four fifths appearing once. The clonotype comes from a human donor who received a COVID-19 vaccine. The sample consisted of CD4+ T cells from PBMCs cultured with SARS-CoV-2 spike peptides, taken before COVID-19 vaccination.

The CDR3 DNA sequence: TGTGCCATAAGACAGGCCGGCAATGAGCAGTTCTTC. This sequence encodes CAIRQAGNEQFF. The chain combines TRBV6-5 with TRBJ2-1, with a weak D call TRBD1 (6 bases). Germline V gives CDR1 MNHEY, CDR2 SVGAGI. This CDR3 has 12 residues. V was clipped by 10 bases and J by 6 bases, with 13 bases between them.